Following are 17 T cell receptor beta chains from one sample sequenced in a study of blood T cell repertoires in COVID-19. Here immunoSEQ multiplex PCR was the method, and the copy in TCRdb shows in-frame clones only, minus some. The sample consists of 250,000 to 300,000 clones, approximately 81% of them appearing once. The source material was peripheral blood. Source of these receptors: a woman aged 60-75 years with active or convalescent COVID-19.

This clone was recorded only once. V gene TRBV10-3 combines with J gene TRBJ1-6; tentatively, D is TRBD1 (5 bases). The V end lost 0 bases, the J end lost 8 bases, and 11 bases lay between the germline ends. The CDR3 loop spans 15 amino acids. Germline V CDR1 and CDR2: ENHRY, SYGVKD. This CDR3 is CAISESGGGDSPLHF. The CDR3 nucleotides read TGTGCCATCAGTGAGTCGGGGGGTGGTGATTCACCCCTCCACTTT.

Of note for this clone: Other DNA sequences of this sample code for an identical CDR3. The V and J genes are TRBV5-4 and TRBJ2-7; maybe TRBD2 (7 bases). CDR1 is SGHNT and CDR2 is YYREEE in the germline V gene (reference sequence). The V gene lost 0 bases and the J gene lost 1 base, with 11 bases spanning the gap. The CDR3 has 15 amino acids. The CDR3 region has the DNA TGTGCCAGCAGCTTGGTCGGGGGGCTATCCTACGAGCAGTACTTC. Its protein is CASSLVGGLSYEQYF.

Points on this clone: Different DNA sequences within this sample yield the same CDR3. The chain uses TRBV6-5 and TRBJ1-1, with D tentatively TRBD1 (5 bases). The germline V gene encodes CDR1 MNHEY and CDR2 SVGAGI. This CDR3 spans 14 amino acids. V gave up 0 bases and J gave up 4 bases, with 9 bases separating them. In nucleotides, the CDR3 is TGTGCCAGCAGTTACTCGTCGGGGGGCACTGAAGCTTTCTTT. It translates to CASSYSSGGTEAFF.

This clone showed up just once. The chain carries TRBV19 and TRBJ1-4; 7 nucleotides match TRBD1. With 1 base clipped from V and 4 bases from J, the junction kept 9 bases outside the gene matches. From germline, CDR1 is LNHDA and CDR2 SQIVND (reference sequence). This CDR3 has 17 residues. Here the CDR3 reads CASSIVRGRSVNEKLFF. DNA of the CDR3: TGTGCCAGTAGTATAGTAAGGGGGCGGTCGGTTAATGAAAAACTGTTTTTT.

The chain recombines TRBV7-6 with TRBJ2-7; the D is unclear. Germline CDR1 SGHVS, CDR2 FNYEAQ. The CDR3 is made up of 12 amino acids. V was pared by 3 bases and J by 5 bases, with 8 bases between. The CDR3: CASSLKLDEQYF. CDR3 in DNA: TGTGCCAGCAGCTTGAAACTCGACGAGCAGTACTTC.

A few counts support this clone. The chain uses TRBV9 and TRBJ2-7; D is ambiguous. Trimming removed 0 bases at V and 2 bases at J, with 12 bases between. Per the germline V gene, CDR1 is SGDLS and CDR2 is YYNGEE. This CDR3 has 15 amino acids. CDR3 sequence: CASSVAESSAYEQYF. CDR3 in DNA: TGTGCCAGCAGCGTAGCGGAGTCGTCAGCCTACGAGCAGTACTTC.

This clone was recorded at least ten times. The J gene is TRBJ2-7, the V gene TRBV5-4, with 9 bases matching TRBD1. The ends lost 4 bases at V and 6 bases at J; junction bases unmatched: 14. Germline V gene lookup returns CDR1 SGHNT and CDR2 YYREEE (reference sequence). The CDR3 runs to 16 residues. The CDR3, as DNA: TGTGCCAGCAGCCGATTCGACAGGGGGAGTTCGGGCGAGCAGTACTTC. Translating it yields CASSRFDRGSSGEQYF.

The CDR3, as DNA: TGTGCCAGCAGCCAAGATGGGACAGGGGTCCGCAGAAGCCCTGGCTACACCTTC. As protein: CASSQDGTGVRRSPGYTF. The rearrangement links TRBV4-2 to TRBJ1-2; 10 nucleotides agree with TRBD1. The V and J ends lost 0 bases and 7 bases, in that order; junction bases with no gene match: 14. The germline gives CDR1 LGHNA, CDR2 YNFKEQ. The CDR3 covers 18 residues.

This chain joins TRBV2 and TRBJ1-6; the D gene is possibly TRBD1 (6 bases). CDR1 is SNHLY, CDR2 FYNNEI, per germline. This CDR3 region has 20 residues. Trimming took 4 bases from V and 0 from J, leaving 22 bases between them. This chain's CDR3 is CASSAVTGWDTSSYNSPLHF. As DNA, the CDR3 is TGTGCCAGCAGTGCGGTGACAGGCTGGGACACCAGCTCCTATAATTCACCCCTCCACTTT.

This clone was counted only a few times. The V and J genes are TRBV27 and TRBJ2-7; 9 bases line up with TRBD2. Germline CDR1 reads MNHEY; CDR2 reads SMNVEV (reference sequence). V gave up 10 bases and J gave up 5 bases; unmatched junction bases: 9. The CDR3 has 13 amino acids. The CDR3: CATAAGGPHEQYF. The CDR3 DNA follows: TGTGCCACCGCGGCGGGGGGGCCGCACGAGCAGTACTTC.

This CDR3 reads CASSLRQGSDTEAFF. The CDR3 bases are TGTGCCAGCAGCCTGAGGCAGGGGTCGGACACTGAAGCTTTCTTT. The gene calls are TRBV7-2 and TRBJ1-1; D possibly corresponds to TRBD1 (6 bases). The CDR3 is 15 residues long. The V and J ends lost 5 bases and 3 bases respectively, with 16 bases between them. Germline V CDR1 and CDR2: SGHTA, FQGNSA.

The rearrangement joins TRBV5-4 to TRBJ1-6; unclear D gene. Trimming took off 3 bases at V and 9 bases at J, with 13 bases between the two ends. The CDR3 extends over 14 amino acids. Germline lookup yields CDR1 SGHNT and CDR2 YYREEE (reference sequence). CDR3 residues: CASSSPYRPSPLHF. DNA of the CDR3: TGTGCCAGCAGCTCCCCGTACAGACCTTCACCCCTCCACTTT.

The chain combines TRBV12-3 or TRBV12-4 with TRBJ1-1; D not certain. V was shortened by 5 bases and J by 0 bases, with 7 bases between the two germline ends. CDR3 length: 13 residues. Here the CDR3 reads CASSPGMNTEAFF. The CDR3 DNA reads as TGTGCCAGCAGTCCCGGGATGAACACTGAAGCTTTCTTT.

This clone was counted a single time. This CDR3 is CASSFATGGFGNQPQHF. CDR3 in DNA: TGTGCCAGCAGTTTCGCGACAGGGGGCTTCGGCAATCAGCCCCAGCATTTT. The chain is built from TRBV28 and TRBJ1-5; 10 positions agree with TRBD1. Germline V CDR1 and CDR2: MDHEN, SYDVKM. This CDR3 comprises 17 residues. V gave up 3 bases and J gave up 2 bases; unmatched junction bases: 7.

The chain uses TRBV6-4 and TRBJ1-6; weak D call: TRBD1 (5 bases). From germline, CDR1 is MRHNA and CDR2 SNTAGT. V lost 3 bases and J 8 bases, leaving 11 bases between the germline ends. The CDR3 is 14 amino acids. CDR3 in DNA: TGTGCCAGCAGTGAAGAGCGGGGGTATTCACCCCTCCACTTT. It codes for CASSEERGYSPLHF.

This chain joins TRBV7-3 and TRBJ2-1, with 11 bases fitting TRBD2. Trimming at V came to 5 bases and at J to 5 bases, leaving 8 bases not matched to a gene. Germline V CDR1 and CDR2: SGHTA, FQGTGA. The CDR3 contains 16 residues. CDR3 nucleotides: TGTGCCAGCAGCCCCAAGGGACTAGCGGACAACAATGAGCAGTTCTTC. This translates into CASSPKGLADNNEQFF. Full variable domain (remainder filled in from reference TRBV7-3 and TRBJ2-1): GAGVSQTPSNKVTEKGKYVELRCDPISGHTALYWYRQSLGQGPEFLIYFQGTGAADDSGLPNDRFFAVRPEGSVSTLKIQRTERGDSAVYLCASSPKGLADNNEQFFGPGTRLTVL.

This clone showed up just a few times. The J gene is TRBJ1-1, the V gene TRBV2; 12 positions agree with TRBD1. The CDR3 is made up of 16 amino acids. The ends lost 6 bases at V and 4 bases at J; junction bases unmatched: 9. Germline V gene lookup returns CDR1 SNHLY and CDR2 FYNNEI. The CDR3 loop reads CASRAGTGGGGTEAFF. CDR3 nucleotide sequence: TGTGCCAGCAGGGCCGGGACAGGGGGCGGGGGCACTGAAGCTTTCTTT.